These T cell receptor beta chains were read from a single sample in a study of cytomegalovirus exposure and HLA in healthy donors. Clones were read by immunoSEQ multiplex PCR, and TCRdb kept only the in-frame ones, dropping some. Of 90,000 to 130,000 clones in the sample, 70% to 85% are singletons; the top ten hold about 6.8%. Sequencing was performed on PBMCs. The receptors stem from a man between 25 and 39 years old in good health and CMV-seropositive. Both conserved end residues are part of each CDR3. D genes are given only for firm matches. Expanded clones get a size class; other rows say once, few or many, or leave the size out.

>-|TRBJ2-1|-|TRBV30|12
CAWSVGYNEQFF
TGTGCCTGGAGTGTCGGGTACAATGAGCAGTTCTTC
>-|TRBJ2-7|TRBD2|TRBV5-1|14
CASSLGSGGYEQYF
TGCGCCAGCAGCTTGGGTAGCGGGGGTTACGAGCAGTACTTC
>-|TRBJ2-2|TRBD2|TRBV19|15
CASSILAGLTGELFF
TGTGCCAGTAGTATTCTAGCGGGGCTCACCGGGGAGCTGTTTTTT
>few|TRBJ2-7|-|TRBV5-6|12
CASSLGADEQYF
TGTGCCAGCAGCTTGGGGGCAGACGAGCAGTACTTC
>-|TRBJ2-7|TRBD1|TRBV4-1|17
CASSQDSPDRGTYEQYF
TGCGCCAGCAGCCAAGACTCACCGGACAGGGGTACCTACGAGCAGTACTTC
>-|TRBJ2-7|TRBD1|TRBV19|12
CASSTGGHEQYF
TGTGCCAGTAGTACAGGGGGCCACGAGCAGTACTTC
>once|TRBJ2-5|-|TRBV5-4|14
CASSLSGGGETQYF
TGTGCCAGCAGCTTGTCGGGGGGCGGGGAGACCCAGTACTTC
>-|TRBJ2-1|TRBD1|TRBV10-3|14
CAISPGGTYNEQFF
TGTGCCATCAGCCCAGGGGGTACCTACAATGAGCAGTTCTTC
>-|TRBJ2-1|TRBD1|TRBV9|15
CASSEGQGSYNEQFF
TGTGCCAGCAGCGAGGGACAGGGCTCCTACAATGAGCAGTTCTTC
>-|TRBJ1-1|TRBD1|TRBV11-2|13
CASSLDRGHGAFF
TGTGCCAGCAGCCTAGACAGGGGTCATGGGGCTTTCTTT
>few|TRBJ1-4|-|TRBV18|12
CASSPSEEKLFF
TGTGCCAGCTCACCAAGCGAGGAAAAACTGTTTTTT
>-|TRBJ2-7|TRBD1|TRBV6-5|14
CATTRQGAAYEQYF
TGTGCGACTACCCGGCAGGGGGCCGCATACGAGCAGTACTTC
>-|TRBJ1-6|TRBD1|TRBV7-3|15
CASSLTGSGNSPLHF
TGTGCCAGCAGCTTGACAGGGTCGGGGAATTCACCCCTCCACTTT
>-|TRBJ2-2|-|TRBV6-5|15
CASSWDTSNTGELFF
TGTGCCAGCAGTTGGGACACCTCGAACACCGGGGAGCTGTTTTTT
>once|TRBJ2-7|TRBD1|TRBV2|12
CASTQGRYEQYF
TGTGCCAGCACACAGGGGCGCTACGAGCAGTACTTC
>-|TRBJ2-2|-|TRBV6-5|13
CASSIAGEGELFF
TGTGCCAGCAGTATAGCAGGGGAAGGGGAGCTGTTTTTT
>few|TRBJ2-1|-|TRBV2|13
CASSDTSYNEQFF
TGTGCCAGTTCTGATACTAGCTACAATGAGCAGTTCTTC
>-|TRBJ2-1|TRBD2|TRBV5-1|14
CASSLASGGNEQFF
TGCGCCAGCAGCTTGGCTAGCGGGGGGAATGAGCAGTTCTTC
>-|TRBJ1-1|-|TRBV28|15
CASSLFSPGNTEAFF
TGTGCCAGCAGTTTATTTTCGCCAGGGAACACTGAAGCTTTCTTT
>once|TRBJ1-5|-|TRBV10-3|15
CVSTSGVGGNQPQHF
TGTGTCAGCACCTCAGGGGTTGGGGGCAATCAGCCCCAGCATTTT
>-|TRBJ2-1|TRBD2|TRBV18|16
CASSPTGTIGWGEQFF
TGTGCCAGCTCACCAACCGGGACTATTGGATGGGGTGAGCAGTTCTTC
>-|TRBJ2-7|-|TRBV18|13
CASSPLADYEQYF
TGTGCCAGCTCACCACTGGCAGACTACGAGCAGTACTTC
>-|TRBJ2-5|TRBD2|TRBV27|17
CASAKGTSGGAWETQYF
TGTGCCAGCGCCAAGGGGACTAGCGGGGGGGCATGGGAGACCCAGTACTTC
>few|TRBJ1-5|-|TRBV12-5|17
CASGNQRRDDSNQPQHF
TGTGCTAGTGGAAATCAGAGGAGGGACGATAGCAATCAGCCCCAGCATTTT
>-|TRBJ2-7|TRBD2|TRBV9|13
CASSAGLVYEQYF
TGTGCCAGCAGCGCGGGACTAGTATACGAGCAGTACTTC
>-|TRBJ1-3|-|TRBV18|16
CASSPLGARSGNTIYF
TGTGCCAGCTCACCATTAGGGGCCCGCTCTGGAAATACCATATATTTT
>-|TRBJ2-1|TRBD2|TRBV7-7|15
CASTRLAGDGNEQFF
TGTGCCAGCACCCGACTAGCGGGGGACGGTAATGAGCAGTTCTTC